This T cell receptor (beta chain) was sequenced for a study of shared clonotypes between healthy human individuals. Produced via immunoSEQ multiplex PCR; TCRdb's table is partial and in-frame only. Of just under 95,000 clones in the sample, 68% were seen once. Germline lookup yields CDR1 SQVTM and CDR2 ANQGSEA. V was cut by 7 bases and J by 0 bases, with 13 bases left in between. The CDR3 extends over 14 amino acids. This clone was detected ten times or more. The receptor's source is a man aged 25-40 years in good health. V is TRBV29-1 and J is TRBJ2-1; perhaps TRBD2 as D (6 bases). Specimen: memory CD8+ T cells sorted from blood. Stated subset: CD45RO+ cells pooled with CCR7-negative TemRA cells. This chain's CDR3 is CSANGGTSYNEQFF. CDR3 nucleotides: TGCAGCGCCAACGGGGGAACCTCCTACAATGAGCAGTTCTTC.